Sequencing of this T cell receptor (beta chain) was carried out in a study of blood T cell repertoires in COVID-19. Study overall: Sources were T cells, B-cell-depleted T cells, or PBMCs; the material itself was cDNA or gDNA.

This CDR3 has 15 amino acids. The germline gives CDR1 MNHNS, CDR2 SASEGT. Trimming removed 3 bases at V and 0 bases at J, with 10 bases between. As handled by the study authors: Counts of nucleated cells, estimated from reference gene primer amplification, were obtained. Produced via immunoSEQ multiplex PCR; TCRdb's table is partial and in-frame only. That table furnishes V, J and clone size, whereas the DNA furnished D and trimming. The repertoire holds about 230,000 clones, with around 78% as singletons. The sequence derives from a woman aged 70 to 79 with active or convalescent COVID-19. Sequencing was done on a sample of peripheral blood. This chain joins TRBV6-1 and TRBJ2-3; D possibly corresponds to TRBD1 (6 bases). This chain's CDR3 is CASSEGRGSTDTQYF. The CDR3 nucleotides read TGTGCCAGCAGTGAGGGCAGGGGTAGCACAGATACGCAGTATTTT.